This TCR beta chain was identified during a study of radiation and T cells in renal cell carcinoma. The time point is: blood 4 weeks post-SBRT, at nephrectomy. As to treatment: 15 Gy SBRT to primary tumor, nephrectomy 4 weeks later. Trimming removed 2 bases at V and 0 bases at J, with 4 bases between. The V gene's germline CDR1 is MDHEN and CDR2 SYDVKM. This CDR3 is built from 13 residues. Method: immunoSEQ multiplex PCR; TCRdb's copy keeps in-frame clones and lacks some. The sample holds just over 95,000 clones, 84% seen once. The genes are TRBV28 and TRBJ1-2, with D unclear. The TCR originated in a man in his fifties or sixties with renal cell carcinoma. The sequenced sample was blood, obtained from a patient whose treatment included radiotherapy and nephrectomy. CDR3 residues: CASSLVANYGYTF. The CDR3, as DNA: TGTGCCAGCAGTTTAGTAGCTAACTATGGCTACACCTTC.